The 27 T cell receptor beta chains in this list originate from one sample, sequenced in a study of T cell changes during pregnancy in multiple sclerosis. Profiled with immunoSEQ multiplex PCR; TCRdb holds only in-frame clones, not every one. The profile shows tens of thousands of clones, roughly nine tenths of them singletons. Specimen: CD4+ T cells from peripheral blood mononuclear cells, collected after pregnancy. The receptors come from a female donor with multiple sclerosis, enrolled in a pregnancy study.

The chain combines TRBV19 with TRBJ2-1; 7 bases line up with TRBD2. The CDR3 length is 16 residues. Germline V lookup: CDR1 LNHDA, CDR2 SQIVND (reference sequence). Trimming removed 8 bases from V and 7 bases from J; junction bases left unmatched: 17. The CDR3 sequence is CASFPRGLGGRNEQFF. DNA of the CDR3: TGTGCCAGTTTCCCCCGCGGACTAGGAGGACGGAATGAGCAGTTCTTC.

This chain links TRBV30 with TRBJ2-5; perhaps TRBD1 as D (6 bases). This CDR3 spans 12 amino acids. Germline loops: CDR1 GTSNPN, CDR2 SVGIG (reference sequence). Trimming took 3 bases from V and 4 from J, leaving 9 bases between them. The CDR3 is CAWRQGLETQYF. The CDR3 DNA follows: TGTGCCTGGAGGCAGGGGCTAGAGACCCAGTACTTC.

The chain has TRBV28 and TRBJ2-3; perhaps TRBD1 as D (5 bases). There are 15 residues in the CDR3. V was trimmed by 3 bases and J by 4 bases, leaving 14 bases between them. The V gene's germline CDR1 is MDHEN and CDR2 SYDVKM. This CDR3 reads CASSLGPSRADTQYF. The CDR3 region has the DNA TGTGCCAGCAGTTTGGGGCCTTCGCGCGCAGATACGCAGTATTTT.

J is TRBJ2-5 and V is TRBV10-1; TRBD1 is a possible D gene (5 bases). This CDR3 contains 13 residues. V lost 4 bases and J lost 0, with 6 bases in between. Germline V CDR1 and CDR2: WNHNN, SYGVQD (reference sequence). The CDR3 DNA sequence: TGCGCCAGCAGTGGACAGTACCAAGAGACCCAGTACTTC. Residues: CASSGQYQETQYF.

The genes are TRBV5-4 and TRBJ2-2; 10 bases align to TRBD2. V was pared by 4 bases and J by 0 bases, with 6 bases of the junction left unmatched. The V gene's germline CDR1 is SGHNT and CDR2 YYREEE (reference sequence). The CDR3 consists of 17 residues. The CDR3 DNA sequence: TGTGCCAGCAGCGGCTCACTAGCGGGGCCGAACACCGGGGAGCTGTTTTTT. Its translation is CASSGSLAGPNTGELFF. Combining the CDR3 with reference TRBV5-4 and TRBJ2-2 gives the whole variable domain ETGVTQSPTHLIKTRGQQVTLRCSSQSGHNTVSWYQQALGQGPQFIFQYYREEENGRGNFPPRFSGLQFPNYSSELNVNALELDDSALYLCASSGSLAGPNTGELFFGEGSRLTVL.

The rearrangement links TRBV5-3 to TRBJ1-5, with D possibly TRBD1 on 6 matching bases. TRBV5-3 is noted as an ORF with a role that remains uncertain. The CDR3 is made up of 18 amino acids. Trimming pared 3 bases from V and 0 bases from J, leaving 19 bases between. CDR3 sequence (DNA): TGTGCCAGAAGCTCTCCCGGGGGGCGGCCGGGTAGCAATCAGCCCCAGCATTTT. As protein: CARSSPGGRPGSNQPQHF.

The genes are TRBV28 and TRBJ2-3; maybe TRBD2 (6 bases). Trimming removed 6 bases at V and 2 bases at J, with 21 bases between. This CDR3 has 17 amino acids. Looked up from germline, CDR1 is MDHEN and CDR2 is SYDVKM. This CDR3 is CASRHGGTQLDTDTQYF. The CDR3 coding sequence is TGTGCCAGCAGGCATGGGGGGACTCAGCTCGACACAGATACGCAGTATTTT.

This chain joins TRBV28 and TRBJ1-5, with unresolved D. Trimming left V 5 bases short and J 2 bases short, with 10 bases between. Germline CDR1 and CDR2: MDHEN and SYDVKM. CDR3 size: 14 residues. The CDR3 DNA follows: TGTGCCAGCAGTACAACAACAGGCAATCAGCCCCAGCATTTT. Protein product: CASSTTTGNQPQHF. Full variable domain (outside the CDR3, taken from reference TRBV28 and TRBJ1-5): DVKVTQSSRYLVKRTGEKVFLECVQDMDHENMFWYRQDPGLGLRLIYFSYDVKMKEKGDIPEGYSVSREKKERFSLILESASTNQTSMYLCASSTTTGNQPQHFGDGTRLSIL.

This chain connects TRBV10-3 to TRBJ2-6, with 9 bases that match TRBD1. J was trimmed by 0 bases and V by 4 bases; bases with no gene match: 4. The CDR3 sequence is 17 residues long. Per the germline V gene, CDR1 is ENHRY and CDR2 is SYGVKD. The CDR3 reads CAISGGTGLSGANVLTF. For the CDR3, the DNA is TGTGCCATCAGTGGAGGGACAGGGCTCTCTGGGGCCAACGTCCTGACTTTC.

The rearrangement joins TRBV5-1 to TRBJ2-3; a possible D gene is TRBD2 (5 bases). V shed 3 bases and J shed 8 bases, with 16 bases lying between them. This CDR3 spans 14 amino acids. Germline CDR1 SGHRS, CDR2 YFSETQ. The CDR3 reads CASSWELGLGTQYF. The CDR3 nucleotides are TGCGCCAGCAGCTGGGAGCTAGGGCTGGGTACGCAGTATTTT.

The rearrangement links TRBV10-1 to TRBJ2-1; TRBD2 aligns across 9 bases. The germline V gene has CDR1 WNHNN and CDR2 SYGVQD (reference sequence). Unmatched junction bases numbered 10, after V lost 7 bases and J lost 9 bases. The CDR3 runs to 14 residues. CDR3 amino acids: CASTMHRAGGEQFF. CDR3 coding DNA: TGCGCCAGCACCATGCATCGAGCGGGAGGTGAGCAGTTCTTC.

This rearrangement joins TRBV6-5 to TRBJ1-1; D gene ambiguous. Trimming stripped 5 bases from V and 3 bases from J, with 16 bases between. The CDR3 is made up of 15 amino acids. The germline gives CDR1 MNHEY, CDR2 SVGAGI. The CDR3 loop reads CASSPSLWADTEAFF. In DNA, the CDR3 is TGTGCCAGCAGTCCCTCGCTTTGGGCCGACACTGAAGCTTTCTTT.

The chain has TRBV21-1 and TRBJ2-3; the table assigns TRBD2, which was not confirmed against the DNA. TRBV21-1 is tagged as a pseudogene. The CDR3 runs to 16 residues. The CDR3 is CASSKRRTSGFYTQYF. The DNA for the CDR3 is TGTGCCAGCAGCAAACGACGGACTAGCGGTTTTTATACGCAGTATTTT.

This clone occurred a few times. The chain couples TRBV30 to TRBJ2-3; 14 bases match TRBD2. V trimming: 0 bases; J trimming: 3 bases; junction bases outside the gene matches: 14. This CDR3 contains 20 residues. Germline V CDR1 and CDR2: GTSNPN, SVGIG (reference sequence). This chain's CDR3 is CAWSVLTSGRARRRTDTQYF. The CDR3 DNA is TGTGCCTGGAGTGTACTGACTAGCGGGAGGGCCCGACGTCGGACAGATACGCAGTATTTT.

The chain combines TRBV19 with TRBJ1-5; TRBD1 matches 11 bases. The trim removed 5 bases at V and 5 bases at J, leaving 11 bases unmatched. This CDR3 has 17 amino acids. Germline CDR1 LNHDA, CDR2 SQIVND (reference sequence). In DNA, the CDR3 is TGTGCCAGTAGTGCCTCGGCGGGACAGGGGGTTCATCAGCCCCAGCATTTT. Encoded protein: CASSASAGQGVHQPQHF.

The chain uses TRBV14 and TRBJ2-1, with TRBD2 matching over 13 bases. Trimming removed 6 bases from V and 15 bases from J; junction bases left unmatched: 8. The CDR3 sequence is 13 residues long. Germline CDR1 is SGHDN and CDR2 is FVKESK. The CDR3 loop is CASSPRTSGSLFF. CDR3 in DNA: TGTGCCAGCAGTCCGAGGACTAGCGGGAGTCTGTTCTTC.

This clone was detected only a few times. J is TRBJ2-7 and V is TRBV7-2; D possibly corresponds to TRBD1 (5 bases). The CDR3 spans 15 residues. Looked up from germline, CDR1 is SGHTA and CDR2 is FQGNSA. The V gene lost 0 bases and the J gene lost 3 bases, with 12 bases spanning the gap. In DNA form, the CDR3 reads TGTGCCAGCAGCTTAGCGACAGCGATTTACTACGAGCAGTACTTC. Translation: CASSLATAIYYEQYF.

The CDR3 DNA is TGTGCCAGCAGCACCCAAAAGCGGGAGGTTTTCCCAGATACGCAGTATTTT. It encodes CASSTQKREVFPDTQYF. The J gene is TRBJ2-3, the V gene TRBV7-2; 9 positions agree with TRBD2. CDR1 and CDR2 (germline): SGHTA, FQGNSA. The CDR3 is 17 amino acids. Germline trimming cut 5 bases from V and 4 bases from J; bases unmatched to any gene: 13.

The chain employs TRBV5-8 and TRBJ1-4, with D tentatively TRBD1 (5 bases). Germline CDR1 and CDR2: SGHTS and YDEGEE. The length of the CDR3 is 15 residues. With 4 bases removed from V and 3 bases from J, the gap between germline ends came to 13 bases. The CDR3 sequence is CASSPAGESNEKLFF. In nucleotides, the CDR3 is TGTGCCAGCAGCCCCGCGGGGGAATCTAATGAAAAACTGTTTTTT.

This sequence joins TRBV28 and TRBJ2-4; no clear D gene. V was trimmed by 6 bases and J by 9 bases, leaving 15 bases between them. The CDR3 consists of 13 residues. Germline V gene lookup returns CDR1 MDHEN and CDR2 SYDVKM. The CDR3 DNA reads as TGTGCCAGCAGCCCCCCCGTTATAGTCATTCAGTACTTC. Translating it yields CASSPPVIVIQYF.

The rearrangement joins TRBV7-9 to TRBJ2-7, with D possibly TRBD1 on 6 matching bases. The germline V gene encodes CDR1 SEHNR and CDR2 FQNEAQ (reference sequence). V dropped 5 bases and J dropped 4 bases, with 15 bases sitting between them. This CDR3 comprises 14 residues. CDR3 DNA sequence: TGTGCCAGCAGCCCGCGACAGGTCCCGTACGAGCAGTACTTC. It specifies CASSPRQVPYEQYF.

This clone was picked up a small number of times. This sequence joins TRBV30 and TRBJ2-1, with D hard to call. This CDR3 is 12 amino acids long. Trimming shortened V by 7 bases and J by 4 bases, and 11 bases separated the two germline ends. Germline V gives CDR1 GTSNPN, CDR2 SVGIG (reference sequence). Written as DNA, the CDR3 is TGTGCCTTCCAGGTTCCGTACAATGAGCAGTTCTTC. Translated: CAFQVPYNEQFF. The variable domain in full, completed from reference TRBV30 and TRBJ2-1, reads SQTIHQWPATLVQPVGSPLSLECTVEGTSNPNLYWYRQAAGRGLQLLFYSVGIGQISSEVPQNLSASRPQDRQFILSSKKLLLSDSGFYLCAFQVPYNEQFFGPGTRLTVL.

This chain uses TRBV10-3 with TRBJ2-7, with D uncertain. Germline V lookup: CDR1 ENHRY, CDR2 SYGVKD. The CDR3 consists of 17 residues. V lost 3 bases to trimming and J lost 0 bases, with 18 bases between them. CDR3 sequence: CAISDSPPRGPSYEQYF. CDR3 DNA: TGTGCCATCAGTGATAGCCCCCCCCGCGGCCCCTCCTACGAGCAGTACTTC.

This chain connects TRBV27 to TRBJ2-1; 14 bases align to TRBD2. CDR3 length equals 16 residues. Losses at the gene ends were 7 bases for V and 4 bases for J; bases not matched to a gene: 6. The germline V gene has CDR1 MNHEY and CDR2 SMNVEV (reference sequence). The CDR3: CASKGTSGRGYNEQFF. The CDR3 bases are TGTGCCAGCAAAGGGACTAGCGGGAGAGGATACAATGAGCAGTTCTTC.

The chain couples TRBV18 to TRBJ2-2, with TRBD2 as a possible D gene (5 bases). The germline V gene encodes CDR1 KGHSH and CDR2 LQKENI. The CDR3 has 16 amino acids. The germline V and J ends were trimmed by 3 bases and 3 bases, with 14 bases remaining between them. As DNA, the CDR3 is TGTGCCAGCTCACCTGCCGGTAGGACTTACACCGGGGAGCTGTTTTTT. Its translation is CASSPAGRTYTGELFF.

CDR3 loop: CASSFGTGPGVDTQYF. The DNA of the CDR3 is TGTGCCAGCAGCTTCGGGACAGGTCCCGGTGTAGATACGCAGTATTTT. This chain connects TRBV11-2 to TRBJ2-3; 8 positions match TRBD1. The V segment lost 3 bases and the J segment 5 bases; nucleotides outside the gene matches: 10. Per the germline V gene, CDR1 is SGHAT and CDR2 is FQNNGV. The CDR3 spans 16 residues.

The chain carries TRBV7-2 and TRBJ2-2; D is possibly TRBD1 (6 bases). Germline lookup yields CDR1 SGHTA and CDR2 FQGNSA. V was cut by 1 base and J by 5 bases, with 8 bases left in between. The CDR3 covers 14 residues. The CDR3 sequence: CASSLVGTTGELFF. DNA of the CDR3: TGTGCCAGCAGCTTAGTCGGGACAACCGGGGAGCTGTTTTTT.